This is a list of T cell receptor beta chains from one sample in a study of blood T cell repertoires in COVID-19. Libraries were prepared by immunoSEQ multiplex PCR; TCRdb keeps only in-frame clonotypes and omits some of them. The table lists 86,000 or so clones, about nine tenths of them singletons, with about 2% in the top ten. The sample taken for sequencing was peripheral blood. All receptors come from a woman between 45 and 60 years old in a cohort sampled during active COVID-19. Both conserved end residues are part of each CDR3. The D gene is left open where the match is weak. A row's size may be missing; if present it is once, few, many or a size class.

D,V,J,size,CDR3,DNA
-,TRBV5-6,TRBJ1-1,-,CASSLGAGLDTEAFF,TGTGCCAGCAGCTTGGGGGCAGGGTTGGACACTGAAGCTTTCTTT
TRBD2,TRBV14,TRBJ2-7,-,CASSQGLAGGDGRWYEQYF,TGTGCCAGCAGCCAAGGACTAGCGGGAGGAGACGGCCGTTGGTACGAGCAGTACTTC
-,TRBV7-8,TRBJ2-4,-,CASSPLLTGQNIQYF,TGTGCCAGCAGCCCGCTATTGACAGGCCAAAACATTCAGTACTTC
-,TRBV7-8,TRBJ1-5,-,CASSPRGRNSNQPQHF,TGTGCCAGCAGCCCACGGGGGAGGAATAGCAATCAGCCCCAGCATTTT
TRBD1,TRBV7-2,TRBJ2-7,many,CASSLDHRGYEQYF,TGTGCCAGCAGCTTAGATCACAGGGGTTACGAGCAGTACTTC
-,TRBV14,TRBJ1-6,-,CASSLKAERSYNSPLHF,TGTGCCAGCAGCCTTAAAGCGGAGAGGTCCTATAATTCACCCCTCCACTTT
-,TRBV19,TRBJ2-3,-,CASRLRMGRDTQYF,TGTGCCAGTAGACTCCGGATGGGGCGAGATACGCAGTATTTT
-,TRBV6-2/TRBV6-3,TRBJ1-2,-,CASSYSTGGYTF,TGTGCCAGCAGTTACTCAACGGGGGGCTACACCTTC
-,TRBV11-2,TRBJ2-3,-,CASSSLERGTDTQYF,TGTGCCAGCAGCTCCCTGGAGCGGGGCACAGATACGCAGTATTTT
TRBD1,TRBV5-1,TRBJ2-7,-,CASSLAQVRGYEQYF,TGCGCCAGCAGCTTGGCGCAGGTCAGGGGGTACGAGCAGTACTTC
-,TRBV4-1,TRBJ1-1,-,CASSLLLSTEAFF,TGCGCCAGCAGCCTCCTTTTGAGCACTGAAGCTTTCTTT
TRBD1,TRBV15,TRBJ2-7,few,CATRGQGYEQYF,TGTGCCACCCGGGGACAGGGGTACGAGCAGTACTTC
TRBD1,TRBV5-1,TRBJ2-5,-,CASSLGPGGPETQYF,TGCGCCAGCAGCTTGGGGCCAGGGGGACCAGAGACCCAGTACTTC
-,TRBV27,TRBJ1-1,-,CASSLSEGGGSTEAFF,TGTGCCAGCAGTTTGAGCGAGGGGGGGGGAAGCACTGAAGCTTTCTTT
-,TRBV24-1,TRBJ2-1,-,CATSDSDRLEEQFF,TGTGCCACCAGTGATTCCGACAGATTGGAGGAGCAGTTCTTC
-,TRBV4-1,TRBJ2-5,-,CASSKNLEETQYF,TGCGCCAGCAGCAAAAACTTGGAAGAGACCCAGTACTTC
-,TRBV12-3/TRBV12-4,TRBJ2-2,-,CASSRLAGELFF,TGTGCCAGCAGCCGTCTTGCCGGGGAGCTGTTTTTT
-,TRBV10-1,TRBJ1-2,few,CASSDGQGNGYTF,TGCGCCAGCAGTGATGGGCAGGGTAATGGCTACACCTTC
-,TRBV12-3/TRBV12-4,TRBJ1-2,-,CASSLGTVYGYTF,TGTGCCAGCAGTTTAGGGACAGTCTATGGCTACACCTTC
-,TRBV7-9,TRBJ1-1,-,CASRWDLNTEAFF,TGTGCCAGCAGATGGGACTTGAACACTGAAGCTTTCTTT
-,TRBV7-9,TRBJ2-5,-,CASSLAVGGETQYF,TGTGCCAGCAGCTTAGCAGTTGGTGGCGAGACCCAGTACTTC
TRBD1,TRBV5-6,TRBJ2-2,-,CASRTDREYTGELFF,TGTGCCAGCAGAACGGACAGGGAGTACACCGGGGAGCTGTTTTTT
-,TRBV6-1,TRBJ2-5,-,CASSEQWRVNQETQYF,TGTGCCAGCAGTGAACAATGGAGGGTCAACCAAGAGACCCAGTACTTC
-,TRBV29-1,TRBJ2-5,once,CSVVRPGGGVLETQYF,TGCAGCGTTGTTCGCCCTGGAGGGGGGGTACTGGAGACCCAGTACTTC
-,TRBV5-1,TRBJ2-3,-,CASSMSSASTDTQYF,TGCGCCAGCAGCATGAGCTCCGCTAGCACAGATACGCAGTATTTT
TRBD1,TRBV6-1,TRBJ1-5,-,CASSEAPGTGNQPQHF,TGTGCCAGCAGTGAAGCCCCCGGGACAGGTAATCAGCCCCAGCATTTT
TRBD2,TRBV9,TRBJ2-2,-,CASKGSGTSGSGELFF,TGTGCCAGCAAGGGGTCCGGGACTAGCGGTTCCGGGGAGCTGTTTTTT
-,TRBV28,TRBJ2-2,-,CASSLSPPELFF,TGTGCCAGCAGTTTATCTCCCCCGGAGCTGTTTTTT
TRBD2,TRBV7-9,TRBJ2-1,once,CASSPVGTSYNEQFF,TGTGCCAGCAGCCCTGTCGGGACTAGCTACAATGAGCAGTTCTTC
-,TRBV7-9,TRBJ2-1,-,CASSTQGGNEQFF,TGTGCCAGCAGCACCCAAGGGGGCAATGAGCAGTTCTTC
-,TRBV12-5,TRBJ2-5,-,CASGLGHSGTQYF,TGTGCTAGTGGTTTGGGCCATAGTGGGACCCAGTACTTC
TRBD2,TRBV13,TRBJ2-3,-,CASSFLQRGGPDTQYF,TGTGCCAGCAGCTTCTTGCAGCGGGGGGGCCCAGATACGCAGTATTTT
-,TRBV29-1,TRBJ2-5,-,CSVRSRGAGETQYF,TGCAGCGTCCGTAGCAGGGGAGCGGGGGAGACCCAGTACTTC
TRBD1,TRBV19,TRBJ1-2,once,CASSTPGQSYGYTF,TGTGCCAGTAGTACACCGGGACAGTCCTATGGCTACACCTTC
-,TRBV10-3,TRBJ1-1,-,CATRRDMNTEAFF,TGTGCCACCCGACGGGACATGAACACTGAAGCTTTCTTT
TRBD1,TRBV2,TRBJ1-1,few,CATGQGNTEAFF,TGTGCCACCGGACAGGGGAACACTGAAGCTTTCTTT
-,TRBV3-1/TRBV3-2,TRBJ2-2,once,CASSRSQGHTGELFF,TGTGCCAGCAGCCGGTCGCAGGGGCACACCGGGGAGCTGTTTTTT
TRBD2,TRBV5-1,TRBJ2-1,-,CASSLAVRTLAGDDEQFF,TGCGCCAGCAGCTTGGCCGTCAGGACCCTAGCGGGAGATGATGAGCAGTTCTTC
TRBD2,TRBV4-1,TRBJ2-1,-,CASSQDPRGGENEQFF,TGCGCCAGCAGCCAAGATCCGCGCGGGGGGGAGAATGAGCAGTTCTTC
-,TRBV12-3/TRBV12-4,TRBJ1-5,-,CATRRGNQPQHF,TGTGCCACCCGTAGGGGGAATCAGCCCCAGCATTTT
-,TRBV6-4,TRBJ2-2,-,CASSWDSRGTGELFF,TGTGCCAGCAGTTGGGACTCCCGAGGCACCGGGGAGCTGTTTTTT
-,TRBV10-1,TRBJ2-1,-,CASSEGAGAFNEQFF,TGCGCCAGCAGTGAGGGGGCTGGGGCCTTCAATGAGCAGTTCTTC
-,TRBV10-3,TRBJ2-7,-,CAISEGTPQQYF,TGTGCCATCAGTGAAGGGACACCACAGCAGTACTTC
-,TRBV19,TRBJ1-5,-,CASSKGVWQPQHF,TGTGCCAGTAGTAAGGGAGTGTGGCAGCCCCAGCATTTT
-,TRBV15,TRBJ1-1,-,CATSRDTTSIEAFF,TGTGCCACCAGCAGAGATACGACTTCGATAGAAGCTTTCTTT
TRBD1,TRBV18,TRBJ1-2,-,CASSPDRGNYGYTF,TGTGCCAGCTCCCCGGACAGGGGGAACTATGGCTACACCTTC
-,TRBV3-1/TRBV3-2,TRBJ1-1,-,CASSQDRETEAFF,TGTGCCAGCAGCCAAGACAGGGAAACTGAAGCTTTCTTT
-,TRBV21-1,TRBJ2-3,-,CASSKDNLGGLCTDTQYF,TGTGCCAGCAGCAAAGATAATCTGGGGGGTCTGTGCACAGATACGCAGTATTTT